The 28 T cell receptor beta chains listed next were all sequenced from one sample in a study of read filtering for tumor transcriptome and immune sequencing. Molecular barcoded adaptors covering alpha/delta and beta/gamma chains were used on roughly 400 ng RNA. Using its own MiXCR run on the reads, TCRdb lists one record per CDR3 protein. Of 42,000 or so distinct CDR3 sequences detected, around 15% appear once; the ten largest clones hold over 25%. The sample comprised a population of CD138-negative cells sorted from bone marrow. The origin of the receptors is a donor aged 40 or over with multiple myeloma.

This clonotype showed up many times. The V and J genes are TRBV11-1 and TRBJ2-1, with D possibly being TRBD1 or TRBD2 (5 bases each). The CDR3 runs 15 residues. Germline CDR1 reads SGHAT; CDR2 reads FQDESV (reference sequence). V lost 4 bases to trimming and J lost 6 bases, with 16 bases between them. The CDR3 sequence is CASSSYRGVRNEQFF. DNA of the CDR3: TGTGCCAGCAGCTCTTACCGAGGGGTTCGCAATGAGCAGTTCTTC.

Turning to this clonotype: Being one base from a much bigger clone, this may be a read error. The chain recombines TRBV3-1 with TRBJ2-7; 7 bases map to TRBD2. Germline CDR1 is LGHDT and CDR2 is YNNKEL (reference sequence). The J segment lost 5 bases and the V segment lost 1 base, leaving 5 bases of the junction unmatched. The CDR3 runs 14 residues. The CDR3 spells CASSQAAGADEQYF. The DNA for the CDR3 is TGTGCCAGCAGCCAAGCGGCGGGAGCCGACGAGCAGTACTTC.

This clonotype appeared many times. The chain uses TRBV20-1 and TRBJ2-1; D is undetermined. There are 16 residues in the CDR3. Looked up from germline, CDR1 is DFQATT and CDR2 is SNEGSKA (reference sequence). The V and J ends lost 3 bases and 1 base respectively, with 16 bases between them. The chain's CDR3 is CSARGSDSRSYNEQFF. The CDR3 region has the DNA TGCAGTGCTAGGGGGTCCGATAGCCGGTCCTACAATGAGCAGTTCTTC.

This clonotype was counted only a few times. This rearrangement joins TRBV28 to TRBJ2-7, with D tentatively TRBD2 (6 bases). The V end was cut by 7 bases, the J end by 4 bases, with 14 bases between. The CDR3 runs 13 residues. CDR1 is MDHEN, CDR2 SYDVKM, per germline. Here the CDR3 DNA reads TGTGCCAGCAATCTCGGGAGTGGGTACGAGCAGTACTTC. This sequence encodes CASNLGSGYEQYF.

Concerning this clonotype itself: A read error likely explains this, since a far larger clone differs by one base. In this CDR3 the conserved last residue, phenylalanine or tryptophan, is missing, so a read error is likely. The gene calls are TRBV5-5 and TRBJ2-1; 7 bases match TRBD2. This CDR3 contains 15 residues. Trimming cost V 0 bases and J 3 bases; bases outside gene matches: 3. Germline assignment: CDR1 SGHKS and CDR2 YYEKEE (reference sequence). This chain's CDR3 is CASSLGEGRYNEQFL. The CDR3 coding sequence is TGTGCCAGCAGCTTGGGGGAGGGCCGCTACAATGAGCAGTTCCTC.

Many counts were recorded for this clonotype. The chain uses TRBV20-1 and TRBJ2-2; the match to TRBD2 covers 8 bases. This CDR3 is 15 amino acids long. The germline gives CDR1 DFQATT, CDR2 SNEGSKA (reference sequence). V lost 1 base to trimming and J lost 6 bases; unmatched junction nucleotides: 7. The CDR3 here is CSARVREGLPGELFF. The CDR3 DNA reads TGCAGTGCTAGAGTTCGGGAGGGCCTTCCCGGGGAGCTGTTTTTT.

The chain employs TRBV20-1 and TRBJ2-7, with D possibly matching TRBD1 (5 bases). This CDR3 contains 13 residues. Germline CDR1 DFQATT, CDR2 SNEGSKA (reference sequence). V lost 2 bases to trimming and J lost 2 bases, with 10 bases between them. CDR3 bases: TGCAGTGCTAGACAGGGTTTAACCTACGAGCAGTACTTC. Translation gives CSARQGLTYEQYF.

This clonotype was seen a handful of times. The CDR3 DNA follows: TGCAGCGCCCGGACTAGCAGTCTCCCCTACGAGCAGTACTTC. As protein: CSARTSSLPYEQYF. V is TRBV29-1 and J is TRBJ2-7, with TRBD2 matching over 8 bases. There are 14 residues in the CDR3. Germline CDR1 and CDR2: SQVTM and ANQGSEA. After removal of 7 bases from V and 2 bases from J, the junction contained 10 bases not matched to a gene.

Concerning this clonotype itself: A read error may explain this, as a much larger clone is one base away. The chain links TRBV12-3 or TRBV12-4 to TRBJ2-1, with D unresolved. This CDR3 is built from 12 residues. CDR3 DNA: TGTGCCAGCAGTTTATTCGCTAATGGGCAGTTCTTC. Translated: CASSLFANGQFF.

Note on this clonotype: Given a much more abundant clone one base away, this may be a read error. The CDR3 does not end in the conserved phenylalanine or tryptophan, so this is likely a read error. This CDR3 reads CASSFQGFNEQFL. The CDR3 nucleotides are TGTGCCAGCAGCTTTCAGGGATTCAATGAGCAGTTCCTC. The chain links TRBV5-4 to TRBJ2-1; possible D gene TRBD1, 5 bases. Trimming stripped 2 bases from V and 6 bases from J, with 9 bases between. The length of the CDR3 is 13 residues. The germline V gene has CDR1 SGHNT and CDR2 YYREEE (reference sequence).

This clonotype showed up many times. The V gene is TRBV9, the J gene TRBJ2-5; 7 bases agree with TRBD2. With V trimmed by 3 bases and J by 4 bases, 9 bases remained unmatched. CDR1 is SGDLS, CDR2 YYNGEE, per germline. The CDR3 consists of 15 residues. In DNA, the CDR3 is TGTGCCAGCAGCGAAACTCCGGGGGGACGAGAGACCCAGTACTTC. Translation: CASSETPGGRETQYF.

Relative to its sample, this clonotype is medium-sized. The rearrangement joins TRBV12-3 or TRBV12-4 to TRBJ2-3; D gene uncertain. The CDR3 is made up of 12 amino acids. V was pared by 7 bases and J by 4 bases, with 9 bases between. In DNA, the CDR3 is TGTGCCAGCACCCCGTGGCCAGATACGCAGTATTTT. Its translation is CASTPWPDTQYF.

This clonotype appeared many times. This chain connects TRBV19 to TRBJ1-5; D remains ambiguous. V was trimmed by 7 bases and J by 1 base, leaving 17 bases between them. CDR1 is LNHDA, CDR2 SQIVND, per germline (reference sequence). The CDR3 is 16 amino acids. The CDR3 DNA follows: TGTGCCAGTACCATAAGCCGGGAGAGGAGCAATCAGCCCCAGCATTTT. Amino acids: CASTISRERSNQPQHF.

This clonotype was seen repeatedly, ten times or more. This chain uses TRBV27 with TRBJ2-7; D gene ambiguous. The CDR3 sequence is 13 residues long. With 6 bases removed from V and 6 bases from J, the gap between germline ends came to 15 bases. Germline CDR1 MNHEY, CDR2 SMNVEV (reference sequence). The CDR3: CASSQVGPSEQYF. DNA of the CDR3: TGTGCCAGCAGCCAGGTAGGCCCGAGCGAGCAGTACTTC.

This clonotype has a count of ten or more. The rearrangement uses TRBV6-2 or TRBV6-3 and TRBJ1-4, with 8 bases matching TRBD1. V lost 8 bases and J lost 7; bases outside the gene matches: 9. Germline V gene sequence: CDR1 MNHEY, CDR2 SVGEGT. The CDR3 has 14 residues. CDR3 bases: TGTGCCAGCCGCGAGGGTGGGACAGGTGAAAAACTGTTTTTT. Translating it yields CASREGGTGEKLFF.

This clonotype came up many times. DNA of the CDR3: TGCAGCGTTGTTCCAGGGGACTCTGGGGCCAACGTCCTGACTTTC. Translation: CSVVPGDSGANVLTF. This chain joins TRBV29-1 and TRBJ2-6; possibly TRBD1 for D (6 bases). The V and J ends lost 4 bases and 0 bases respectively, with 10 bases between them. The length of the CDR3 is 15 residues. Germline CDR1 is SQVTM and CDR2 is ANQGSEA.

About this clonotype itself: Lacking the conserved final phenylalanine or tryptophan, this CDR3 likely reflects a read error. This chain uses TRBV10-3 with TRBJ1-1; D is undetermined. Germline assignment: CDR1 ENHRY and CDR2 SYGVKD. This CDR3 has 13 amino acids. Trimming shortened V by 5 bases and J by 1 base, and 8 bases separated the two germline ends. The CDR3 region has the DNA TGTGCCATCAGTCCCCAGCAGAACACTGAAGCTTTCTTG. Translating gives CAISPQQNTEAFL.

Many counts were recorded for this clonotype. This sequence joins TRBV28 and TRBJ2-2; maybe TRBD1 (5 bases). CDR1 is MDHEN and CDR2 is SYDVKM in the germline V gene. The length of the CDR3 is 17 residues. V was cut by 2 bases and J by 7 bases, with 20 bases left in between. The CDR3 nucleotides read TGTGCCAGCAGTTTAGAAGGGGCAGGATTAGAGCACGGGGAGCTGTTTTTT. Amino acids: CASSLEGAGLEHGELFF.

A word on this clonotype: It is likely a read error, because the conserved phenylalanine at the end of the CDR3 is missing. This chain uses TRBV12-3 or TRBV12-4 with TRBJ1-6, with unresolved D. CDR3 length equals 16 residues. The chain's CDR3 is CASSPMRASFNSPLHS. The CDR3, as DNA: TGTGCCAGCAGCCCCATGAGGGCATCCTTTAATTCACCCCTCCACTCT.

The chain is built from TRBV7-3 and TRBJ2-1; D not resolved. This CDR3 spans 9 amino acids. Deletions cut 6 bases from V and 12 bases from J, with 6 bases between. CDR1 and CDR2 from the germline V gene are SGHTA and FQGTGA. CDR3 DNA sequence: TGTGCCAGCAGTCGTGCGCAGTTCTTC. This gives the protein CASSRAQFF.

Notes on this clonotype: A much bigger clone sits one base away, suggesting this may be a read error. This chain links TRBV11-2 with TRBJ1-1; maybe TRBD1 (5 bases). The germline V gene encodes CDR1 SGHAT and CDR2 FQNNGV. This CDR3 has 13 amino acids. CDR3 in amino acids: CGSSFGGRTEAFF. DNA of the CDR3: TGTGGCAGCAGCTTTGGGGGGAGAACTGAAGCTTTCTTT.

Ten or more counts support this clonotype. The V and J genes are TRBV20-1 and TRBJ1-1; 8 bases fit TRBD1. The CDR3 is 15 residues long. With V trimmed by 3 bases and J by 3 bases, 9 bases remained unmatched. From germline, CDR1 is DFQATT and CDR2 SNEGSKA (reference sequence). CDR3 DNA: TGCAGTGCTAGTCGAATGGGACAGGCGTACACTGAAGCTTTCTTT. Its protein product is CSASRMGQAYTEAFF.

This chain uses TRBV12-5 with TRBJ2-3; no definite D call. From germline, CDR1 is LGHNT and CDR2 FRNRAP. Trimming took off 1 base at V and 6 bases at J, with 2 bases between the two ends. The CDR3 runs to 11 residues. CDR3 DNA: TGTGCTAGTGGTTTGGCCGATACGCAGTATTTT. It is translated as CASGLADTQYF. Supplemented by reference TRBV12-5 and TRBJ2-3, the full variable domain reads DARVTQTPRHKVTEMGQEVTMRCQPILGHNTVFWYRQTMMQGLELLAYFRNRAPLDDSGMPKDRFSAEMPDATLATLKIQPSEPRDSAVYFCASGLADTQYFGPGTRLTVL.

This clonotype was seen only once. This sequence may be a read error, since a much larger clone differs from it by one base. The chain employs TRBV2 and TRBJ1-1; D is uncertain. The V end was cut by 9 bases, the J end by 2 bases, with 7 bases between. This CDR3 comprises 11 residues. Per germline, CDR1 SNHLY and CDR2 FYNNEI. The CDR3 sequence: CARLYNTEAFF. As DNA, the CDR3 is TGTGCCAGGTTATACAACACTGAAGCTTTCTTT.

This clonotype was seen many times. The V gene is TRBV20-1, the J gene TRBJ1-3; D may be TRBD1 (5 bases). Germline-derived CDR1 and CDR2 are DFQATT and SNEGSKA (reference sequence). V dropped 7 bases and J dropped 0 bases, with 10 bases sitting between them. CDR3 length: 13 residues. This chain's CDR3 is CSVGRVSGNTIYF. DNA for the CDR3: TGCAGTGTTGGCAGGGTCTCTGGAAACACCATATATTTT.

This clonotype appeared a few times. A much larger clone is a single base away; this may be a read error. This chain connects TRBV29-1 to TRBJ2-3; TRBD2 matches 8 bases. Germline V lookup: CDR1 SQVTM, CDR2 ANQGSEA. This CDR3 is built from 12 residues. CDR3 DNA sequence: TGCAGCGTCCGGACTAGCACAGATACGCTGTATTTT. Residues: CSVRTSTDTLYF.

In its sample, this clonotype was seen many times. The DNA for the CDR3 is TGTGCCAGCAGGGGTGGAGGGCAGAACACCGGGGAGCTGTTTTTT. Encoded protein: CASRGGGQNTGELFF. The V and J genes are TRBV2 and TRBJ2-2; weak D call: TRBD2 (6 bases). The germline V gene encodes CDR1 SNHLY and CDR2 FYNNEI. The CDR3 length is 15 residues. V was cut by 6 bases and J by 1 base, with 12 bases left in between.

This clonotype was picked up many times. The CDR3: CSAGGQGFTDTQYF. CDR3 nucleotide sequence: TGCAGTGCCGGGGGACAGGGGTTCACAGATACGCAGTATTTT. V usage is TRBV20-1 and J usage is TRBJ2-3, with 10 bases that match TRBD1. The CDR3 runs to 14 residues. V dropped 6 bases and J dropped 2; count of bases not matched to a gene: 5. Germline values: CDR1 DFQATT, CDR2 SNEGSKA (reference sequence).